This T cell receptor beta chain is from a study of human CD8 memory T cell subsets. Notes on the study in general: Diversity, per Chao1 estimates, appeared greater in stem-like memory T cells than in precursor exhausted T cells.

Enrichment of total CD8+ T cells was achieved using negative magnetic separation. Notes on this clonotype: The antigen is unknown.

Construction of TCR beta libraries was accomplished by means of UMI-labeled 5' RACE. TCRdb processed the 5' RACE reads again and assigns one entry to each CDR3 protein, with no DNA. Its table records about 18,000 distinct CDR3 sequences. The sequencing sample was made of CD8+ T cells from PBMCs. This sequence was found in a human donor in good health.

The CDR3 loop reads CASSLNTYEQYF. The chain uses TRBV7-9 and TRBJ2-7. This CDR3 contains 12 residues. CDR1 is SEHNR, CDR2 FQNEAQ, per germline (reference sequence).